This T cell receptor beta chain was identified during a study of blood T cell repertoires in COVID-19. Clones were read by immunoSEQ multiplex PCR, and TCRdb kept only the in-frame ones, dropping some. The profile covers 200,000 to 250,000 clones, with roughly 88% appearing a single time and 1.4% to 1.5% taken by the ten largest. The CDR3 totals 15 residues. V shed 1 base and J shed 4 bases, with 11 bases lying between them. Per the germline V gene, CDR1 is LGHDT and CDR2 is YNNKEL (reference sequence). The clonotype was recovered from a man between 18 and 35 years old with active or convalescent COVID-19. The V and J genes are TRBV3-1 (or the pseudogene TRBV3-2) and TRBJ1-5; D perhaps matches TRBD1 (5 bases). Sequencing used peripheral blood. CDR3 protein: CASSQGWGENQPQHF. The CDR3 nucleotides read TGTGCCAGCAGCCAAGGGTGGGGGGAGAATCAGCCCCAGCATTTT.